The clone carrying this T cell receptor beta chain appeared once. V was cut by 2 bases and J by 9 bases, with 5 bases left in between. Germline V lookup: CDR1 PRHDT, CDR2 FYEKMQ (reference sequence). The CDR3 has 11 amino acids. PCR involved 60 Vbeta and 13 Jbeta primers. Here immunoSEQ multiplex PCR was the method, and the copy in TCRdb shows in-frame clones only, minus some. The sample has about 150,000 clones, approximately 82% seen once. This specimen belongs to a study of cytomegalovirus exposure and HLA in healthy donors. The material sequenced was PBMCs. The clonotype was recovered from a woman aged 45-65 years in good health and CMV-seropositive. V is TRBV13 and J is TRBJ2-1, with D unclear. CDR3 region: CASSLRGEQFF. In nucleotides, the CDR3 is TGTGCCAGCAGCTTAAGAGGTGAGCAGTTCTTC. Looking up the rest from reference TRBV13 and TRBJ2-1 gives the full variable domain: AAGVIQSPRHLIKEKRETATLKCYPIPRHDTVYWYQQGPGQDPQFLISFYEKMQSDKGSIPDRFSAQQFSDYHSELNMSSLELGDSALYFCASSLRGEQFFGPGTRLTVL.